Following are 32 T cell receptor beta chains from one sample sequenced in a study of cytomegalovirus exposure and HLA in healthy donors. Sequencing was performed with immunoSEQ multiplex PCR; in TCRdb, only in-frame clones are kept and a portion is missing. The data hold 150,000 to 200,000 clones, with roughly 95% observed a single time. The sample taken for sequencing was PBMCs. These receptors were obtained from a woman aged 18-29 years in good health and CMV-seronegative.

The DNA for the CDR3 is TGTGCCACCACCCCCGGGGCCTCTGGGGGGTCCTACGAGCAGTACTTC. Its protein product is CATTPGASGGSYEQYF. This rearrangement joins TRBV7-2 to TRBJ2-7, with D tentatively TRBD2 (6 bases). CDR1 and CDR2 from the germline V gene are SGHTA and FQGNSA. V was pared by 10 bases and J by 1 base, with 23 bases between. This CDR3 has 16 residues.

V gene TRBV2 combines with J gene TRBJ2-5, with D possibly matching TRBD1 (6 bases). V lost 3 bases to trimming and J lost 3 bases, with 11 bases between them. Germline-derived CDR1 and CDR2 are SNHLY and FYNNEI. The CDR3 totals 14 residues. The CDR3 is CASSDNRAEETQYF. In DNA form, the CDR3 reads TGTGCCAGCAGTGATAACAGGGCGGAAGAGACCCAGTACTTC. Combining the CDR3 with reference TRBV2 and TRBJ2-5 gives the whole variable domain EPEVTQTPSHQVTQMGQEVILRCVPISNHLYFYWYRQILGQKVEFLVSFYNNEISEKSEIFDDQFSVERPDGSNFTLKIRSTKLEDSAMYFCASSDNRAEETQYFGPGTRLLVL.

V usage is TRBV5-6 and J usage is TRBJ2-2, with TRBD2 matching over 7 bases. Germline CDR1 and CDR2: SGHDT and YYEEEE. The CDR3 has 13 amino acids. V was pared by 3 bases and J by 6 bases, with 2 bases of the junction left unmatched. CDR3 loop: CASSSGLAGELFF. CDR3 DNA: TGTGCCAGCAGCTCCGGACTAGCCGGGGAGCTGTTTTTT.

This clone has only a few counts. The J gene is TRBJ1-6, the V gene TRBV6-1; the D is unclear. The CDR3 runs to 15 residues. Deletions cut 2 bases from V and 5 bases from J, with 10 bases between. Germline lookup yields CDR1 MNHNS and CDR2 SASEGT. The DNA for the CDR3 is TGTGCCAGCAGTGAACTGGGCGCTGATAATTCACCCCTCCACTTT. It encodes CASSELGADNSPLHF.

The CDR3 bases are TGTGCCAGCAGCCTCTGGGACAAATACAAAGAGACCCAGTACTTC. Residues: CASSLWDKYKETQYF. The chain employs TRBV27 and TRBJ2-5; possibly TRBD1 for D (6 bases). The CDR3 consists of 15 residues. The germline V gene encodes CDR1 MNHEY and CDR2 SMNVEV (reference sequence). Trimming shortened V by 6 bases and J by 3 bases, and 17 bases separated the two germline ends.

The chain has TRBV9 and TRBJ1-1; D not resolved. CDR1 SGDLS and CDR2 YYNGEE come from the germline V gene. The CDR3 runs 13 residues. V was pared by 0 bases and J by 6 bases, with 9 bases between. CDR3 sequence reads: CASSVGGGPEAFF. The DNA of the CDR3 is TGTGCCAGCAGCGTAGGGGGAGGCCCTGAAGCTTTCTTT. Full variable domain (missing parts from reference TRBV9 and TRBJ1-1): DSGVTQTPKHLITATGQRVTLRCSPRSGDLSVYWYQQSLDQGLQFLIQYYNGEERAKGNILERFSAQQFPDLHSELNLSSLELGDSALYFCASSVGGGPEAFFGQGTRLTVV.

This clone was counted a few times. This chain joins TRBV19 and TRBJ1-1, with 7 bases aligning to TRBD1. The germline gives CDR1 LNHDA, CDR2 SQIVND (reference sequence). The CDR3 spans 14 residues. V dropped 10 bases and J dropped 2; count of bases not matched to a gene: 10. CDR3 loop: CATNEGAVNTEAFF. The CDR3 DNA is TGTGCCACCAACGAGGGGGCCGTTAACACTGAAGCTTTCTTT.

The chain has TRBV25-1 and TRBJ1-2; a possible D gene is TRBD1 (5 bases). The germline V and J ends were trimmed by 3 bases and 8 bases, with 25 bases remaining between them. The CDR3 extends over 17 amino acids. Germline values: CDR1 MGHDK, CDR2 SYGVNS. CDR3 residues: CASSEGQGSLAVGGYTF. The CDR3 coding sequence is TGTGCCAGCAGTGAGGGGCAAGGCAGCCTGGCTGTTGGAGGCTACACCTTC.

V gene TRBV6-1 combines with J gene TRBJ2-2; 9 positions match TRBD1. With V trimmed by 3 bases and J by 5 bases, 10 bases remained unmatched. This CDR3 region has 17 residues. Germline CDR1 is MNHNS and CDR2 is SASEGT. The CDR3 DNA sequence: TGTGCCAGCAGTGAGCGATTGGGACAGGGAAGTACCGGGGAGCTGTTTTTT. Protein: CASSERLGQGSTGELFF.

The J gene is TRBJ1-1, the V gene TRBV2; no firm D call. Germline V gene data show CDR1 as SNHLY and CDR2 as FYNNEI. Trimming removed 4 bases at V and 1 base at J, with 13 bases between. The CDR3 is 15 residues long. The CDR3 reads CASSAKNTPNTEAFF. In nucleotides, the CDR3 is TGTGCCAGCAGTGCGAAAAACACACCGAACACTGAAGCTTTCTTT.

The J gene is TRBJ1-2, the V gene TRBV19; D may be TRBD1 (5 bases). Trimming cost V 1 base and J 3 bases, with 9 bases left between them. Germline CDR1 reads LNHDA; CDR2 reads SQIVND (reference sequence). This CDR3 region has 14 residues. CDR3 coding DNA: TGTGCCAGTAGTATAGCAGGGATTGACTATGGCTACACCTTC. It codes for CASSIAGIDYGYTF.

The chain joins TRBV6-6 to TRBJ2-3; tentative D call: TRBD1 (6 bases). Deletions cut 6 bases from V and 4 bases from J, with 8 bases between. Germline CDR1 is MNHNY and CDR2 is SVGAGI (reference sequence). This CDR3 region has 12 residues. The CDR3, as DNA: TGTGCCAGCAGAGACAGGTCAGATACGCAGTATTTT. Amino acid sequence: CASRDRSDTQYF.

CDR3 coding DNA: TGTGCCAGCAGCCCCGGACAGGGTTTTGCTGGAAACACCATATATTTT. Its protein product is CASSPGQGFAGNTIYF. V and J are TRBV4-2 and TRBJ1-3; 8 positions match TRBD1. Germline V gene lookup returns CDR1 LGHNA and CDR2 YNFKEQ. The CDR3 length is 16 residues. V shed 4 bases and J 2 bases; nucleotides not matched to a gene: 7.

V gene TRBV7-2 combines with J gene TRBJ2-1; the match to TRBD2 covers 12 bases. With V trimmed by 1 base and J by 8 bases, 9 bases remained unmatched. The length of the CDR3 is 17 residues. Germline V gene data show CDR1 as SGHTA and CDR2 as FQGNSA. The CDR3 is CASSLVASGGARDEQFF. CDR3 DNA: TGTGCCAGCAGCTTAGTTGCTAGCGGGGGGGCCAGGGATGAGCAGTTCTTC.

This chain links TRBV7-9 with TRBJ2-7; D may be TRBD2 (7 bases). CDR1 and CDR2 from the germline V gene are SEHNR and FQNEAQ (reference sequence). With 7 bases removed from V and 5 bases from J, the gap between germline ends came to 18 bases. The CDR3 extends over 14 amino acids. Here the CDR3 DNA reads TGTGCCAGCAACACAGCGGCGGGGGCCCACGAGCAGTACTTC. Amino acid sequence: CASNTAAGAHEQYF.

The chain links TRBV6-1 to TRBJ1-4; the D gene is possibly TRBD1 (5 bases). The V end was cut by 2 bases, the J end by 7 bases, with 20 bases between. Looked up from germline, CDR1 is MNHNS and CDR2 is SASEGT. The CDR3 covers 17 residues. Here the CDR3 reads CASSENLLTALGEKLFF. CDR3 nucleotide sequence: TGTGCCAGCAGTGAAAATCTGCTGACAGCCCTAGGTGAAAAACTGTTTTTT.

CDR3: CASSIVPGAGPYEQYF. In nucleotides, the CDR3 is TGTGCCAGTAGTATAGTTCCAGGGGCAGGCCCCTACGAGCAGTACTTC. The rearrangement links TRBV19 to TRBJ2-7, with D possibly TRBD1 on 6 matching bases. The germline V and J ends were trimmed by 1 base and 2 bases, with 15 bases remaining between them. The germline CDR1 and CDR2 sequences are LNHDA and SQIVND (reference sequence). The CDR3 loop spans 16 amino acids.

This chain connects TRBV6-5 to TRBJ1-2, with 7 bases aligning to TRBD1. Germline CDR1 MNHEY, CDR2 SVGAGI. CDR3 length: 14 residues. J lost 2 bases, V lost 2 bases, and 2 bases had no gene match. The CDR3 nucleotides are TGTGCCAGCAGTTACGGGGACAGAAACTATGGCTACACCTTC. This gives the protein CASSYGDRNYGYTF.

The CDR3 reads CAWSPGQGGETQYF. CDR3 DNA sequence: TGTGCCTGGAGCCCGGGACAGGGGGGAGAGACCCAGTACTTC. The V gene is TRBV30, the J gene TRBJ2-5; 11 bases line up with TRBD1. Germline CDR1 reads GTSNPN; CDR2 reads SVGIG (reference sequence). V lost 3 bases, J lost 4 bases, and 4 bases stayed unmatched. This CDR3 is 14 amino acids long.

The genes are TRBV7-2 and TRBJ2-1; TRBD2 aligns across 11 bases. Losses at the gene ends were 5 bases for V and 8 bases for J; bases not matched to a gene: 11. The CDR3 extends over 16 amino acids. Germline V CDR1 and CDR2: SGHTA, FQGNSA. CDR3 DNA: TGTGCCAGCAGCCTGGGATCTAGCGGGGGGCTCGATGAGCAGTTCTTC. Translation: CASSLGSSGGLDEQFF.

This chain uses TRBV2 with TRBJ1-1; D perhaps matches TRBD1 (6 bases). This CDR3 spans 13 amino acids. Germline CDR1 reads SNHLY; CDR2 reads FYNNEI. Trimming stripped 5 bases from V and 2 bases from J, with 9 bases between. CDR3 nucleotide sequence: TGTGCCAGCAGTACGGACAGTAACACTGAAGCTTTCTTT. Its translation is CASSTDSNTEAFF.

The sample holds one count of this clone. The J gene is TRBJ2-5, the V gene TRBV6-4; tentative D call: TRBD1 (6 bases). The CDR3 spans 15 residues. The ends were cut back, 8 bases at V and 1 base at J, with 17 bases in the middle. Per the germline V gene, CDR1 is MRHNA and CDR2 is SNTAGT. As DNA, the CDR3 is TGTGCCAGCCCCCGAGGGGGACACTTCCAAGAGACCCAGTACTTC. This sequence encodes CASPRGGHFQETQYF.

The gene calls are TRBV9 and TRBJ2-3; D may be TRBD2 (7 bases). Germline lookup yields CDR1 SGDLS and CDR2 YYNGEE. The CDR3 contains 16 residues. V shed 0 bases and J shed 2 bases, with 13 bases lying between them. The CDR3, as DNA: TGTGCCAGCAGCGTAGAGGTCGGGGGGCACACAGATACGCAGTATTTT. This gives the protein CASSVEVGGHTDTQYF.

CDR3 DNA sequence: TGTGCCTGGAGTGTCGGTAGCTTCTCCTACAATGAGCAGTTCTTC. This codes for CAWSVGSFSYNEQFF. V and J are TRBV30 and TRBJ2-1, with unresolved D. In germline, CDR1 is GTSNPN, CDR2 SVGIG (reference sequence). The CDR3 sequence is 15 residues long. With 0 bases removed from V and 0 bases from J, the gap between germline ends came to 9 bases. The full variable domain, rest sourced from reference TRBV30 and TRBJ2-1, is SQTIHQWPATLVQPVGSPLSLECTVEGTSNPNLYWYRQAAGRGLQLLFYSVGIGQISSEVPQNLSASRPQDRQFILSSKKLLLSDSGFYLCAWSVGSFSYNEQFFGPGTRLTVL.

The chain recombines TRBV4-1 with TRBJ1-1, with D possibly TRBD1 on 6 matching bases. The V and J ends lost 1 base and 3 bases respectively, with 15 bases between them. Germline assignment: CDR1 MGHRA and CDR2 YSYEKL. The CDR3 totals 16 residues. The CDR3 loop reads CASSQGGQGRYTEAFF. CDR3 in DNA: TGCGCCAGCAGCCAAGGAGGTCAGGGGCGTTACACTGAAGCTTTCTTT.

In this sample, this clone turned up once. The V call is TRBV7-9, the J call TRBJ1-1; D not certain. V was shortened by 1 base and J by 2 bases, with 8 bases between the two germline ends. Per germline, CDR1 SEHNR and CDR2 FQNEAQ (reference sequence). The CDR3 is made up of 14 amino acids. The CDR3 sequence: CASSLGSGNTEAFF. Written as DNA, the CDR3 is TGTGCCAGCAGCTTAGGGTCAGGAAACACTGAAGCTTTCTTT.

The gene calls are TRBV6-5 and TRBJ1-1, with D possibly matching TRBD1 (5 bases). Germline V gives CDR1 MNHEY, CDR2 SVGAGI. Trimming left V 2 bases short and J 5 bases short, with 9 bases between. CDR3 size: 13 residues. CDR3 DNA sequence: TGTGCCAGCAGTTACGCGGGGGTAACTGAAGCTTTCTTT. Translating gives CASSYAGVTEAFF.

The rearrangement uses TRBV7-2 and TRBJ2-5; 11 nucleotides line up with TRBD2. CDR1 is SGHTA, CDR2 FQGNSA, per germline. The length of the CDR3 is 17 residues. The V segment lost 3 bases and the J segment 0 bases; nucleotides outside the gene matches: 6. In DNA form, the CDR3 reads TGTGCCAGCAGCTTCGACGTAGCGGGGGGGTACCAAGAGACCCAGTACTTC. The encoded protein is CASSFDVAGGYQETQYF. Using reference TRBV7-2 and TRBJ2-5 for the parts outside the CDR3, the full variable domain is GAGVSQSPSNKVTEKGKDVELRCDPISGHTALYWYRQSLGQGLEFLIYFQGNSAPDKSGLPSDRFSAERTGGSVSTLTIQRTQQEDSAVYLCASSFDVAGGYQETQYFGPGTRLLVL.

The genes are TRBV4-2 and TRBJ1-6; 8 nucleotides match TRBD1. Germline CDR1 reads LGHNA; CDR2 reads YNFKEQ. This CDR3 has 15 amino acids. V was pared by 0 bases and J by 10 bases, with 5 bases of the junction left unmatched. CDR3 sequence reads: CASSQDPTGVSPLHF. CDR3 nucleotides: TGTGCCAGCAGCCAAGATCCGACAGGGGTATCACCCCTCCACTTT.

V gene TRBV7-3 combines with J gene TRBJ2-2; no reliable D call. Trimming took 4 bases from V and 4 from J, leaving 4 bases between them. Looked up from germline, CDR1 is SGHTA and CDR2 is FQGTGA. The CDR3 is 12 residues long. The CDR3 region is CASSYTTGELFF. The CDR3 bases are TGTGCCAGCAGCTACACCACCGGGGAGCTGTTTTTT.

J is TRBJ2-7 and V is TRBV5-1; 7 nucleotides line up with TRBD1. V gave up 7 bases and J gave up 3 bases; unmatched junction bases: 7. The CDR3 has 13 residues. Per germline, CDR1 SGHRS and CDR2 YFSETQ. DNA for the CDR3: TGCGCCAGCGGACAGGCTTCCAACTACGAGCAGTACTTC. It encodes CASGQASNYEQYF.

The chain joins TRBV9 to TRBJ2-1; 11 bases align to TRBD2. The trim removed 0 bases at V and 9 bases at J, leaving 8 bases unmatched. The CDR3 is 16 amino acids. The germline V gene encodes CDR1 SGDLS and CDR2 YYNGEE. The CDR3 bases are TGTGCCAGCAGCGTAGAAATGGGACTAGCGGTAGGTGAGCAGTTCTTC. Amino acids: CASSVEMGLAVGEQFF.